These T cell receptor beta chains were read from a single sample in a study of T cells expressing NK-cell markers. TCRdb reprocessed the 5' RACE reads and reports one entry per CDR3 protein, with no DNA. This listing includes about 460,000 distinct CDR3 sequences. Sequencing was done on a sample of blood T cells: a sorted CD56 or NKG2C T cell subset, CD4+ or CD8+ T cells, or bulk PBMC T cells (not recorded which). The receptors here all came from a woman aged 45-65 years in good health. Both conserved end residues are part of each CDR3. The order of the fields is CDR3 protein, J gene, V gene.

CASSGGAWAFF,TRBJ1-1,TRBV12-3/TRBV12-4
CASSFTRGGVTNTEAFF,TRBJ1-1,TRBV7-3
CASFERKVRVKYGYTF,TRBJ1-2,TRBV5-1
CASWSLGGKETQYF,TRBJ2-5,TRBV7-8
CASSEAIETQYF,TRBJ2-5,TRBV6-1
CASSYTSDPSGANVLTF,TRBJ2-6,TRBV28
CASRALNSPLHF,TRBJ1-6,TRBV19
CASSQGLYGSNEQFF,TRBJ2-1,TRBV16
CCRRSGANVLTF,TRBJ2-6,TRBV20-1
CSARVLAGGDLSQYF,TRBJ2-3,TRBV20-1
CASSFPWTGRVPDPQYF,TRBJ2-3,TRBV5-1
CASSKTRRQETQYF,TRBJ2-5,TRBV21-1
CSARDLSSAGDREQFF,TRBJ2-1,TRBV20-1
CASRRRLAGSSSYNEQFF,TRBJ2-1,TRBV7-8
CASSERVAEAFF,TRBJ1-1,TRBV6-1
CASSTQKTGELFF,TRBJ2-2,TRBV12-3/TRBV12-4
CASSFLAGGPSDTQYF,TRBJ2-3,TRBV12-3/TRBV12-4
CATSALGREETQYF,TRBJ2-5,TRBV24-1
CSARAKIAGAGDTQYF,TRBJ2-3,TRBV20-1
CASSYFGFAGSPLHF,TRBJ1-6,TRBV6-2/TRBV6-3
CASSLGRTQETQYF,TRBJ2-5,TRBV5-1
CASSQVTGGNTEAFF,TRBJ1-1,TRBV12-3/TRBV12-4
CASSRELTSVSNEQFF,TRBJ2-1,TRBV7-9
CASSLDGLRRAEQYF,TRBJ2-7,TRBV5-1
CASSFLNRGSAEAFF,TRBJ1-1,TRBV12-3/TRBV12-4
CASSLETGYLYGYTF,TRBJ1-2,TRBV7-8
CASRPAGTRNEQFF,TRBJ2-1,TRBV12-3/TRBV12-4
CASSDSVYGYTF,TRBJ1-2,TRBV10-1
CSATLAGVGTDTQYF,TRBJ2-3,TRBV20-1
CASSSGTGVGNQPQHF,TRBJ1-5,TRBV5-5
CASSQEKGLAGVYNEQFF,TRBJ2-1,TRBV3-1
CASGRTVASTDTQYF,TRBJ2-3,TRBV27
CASSPTRATYEQYF,TRBJ2-7,TRBV12-3/TRBV12-4
CATSDQGARTDTQYF,TRBJ2-3,TRBV24-1
CATSDEGRNEQFF,TRBJ2-1,TRBV24-1
CASRYTSNQETQYF,TRBJ2-5,TRBV7-9
CSASEPRGSYNEQFF,TRBJ2-1,TRBV20-1